This TCR beta chain was sequenced for a study of T cells after yellow fever vaccination. Overall study results and limits: Clonotypes appearing in both CD4 and CD8 compartments existed, and their share was small.

MiXCR was run by TCRdb on the 5' RACE reads, yielding one entry per CDR3 protein. Of about 320,000 distinct CDR3 sequences listed, approximately 11% are singletons. Trimming pared 0 bases from V and 8 bases from J, leaving 16 bases between. The CDR3 runs to 15 residues. From germline, CDR1 is SEHNR and CDR2 FQNEAQ (reference sequence). As regards this clonotype: Its antigen is as yet unknown.

The material was CD4+ T cells sorted from PBMCs, obtained 45 days after the yellow fever booster vaccination. The rearrangement links TRBV7-9 to TRBJ1-2; D gene unclear. This TCR was recovered from a man between 18 and 35 years old who received the YFV17D yellow fever vaccine. CDR3 bases: TGTGCCAGCAGCTTAGCGACAACTCCACGAGGAGGCTACACCTTC. It specifies CASSLATTPRGGYTF.